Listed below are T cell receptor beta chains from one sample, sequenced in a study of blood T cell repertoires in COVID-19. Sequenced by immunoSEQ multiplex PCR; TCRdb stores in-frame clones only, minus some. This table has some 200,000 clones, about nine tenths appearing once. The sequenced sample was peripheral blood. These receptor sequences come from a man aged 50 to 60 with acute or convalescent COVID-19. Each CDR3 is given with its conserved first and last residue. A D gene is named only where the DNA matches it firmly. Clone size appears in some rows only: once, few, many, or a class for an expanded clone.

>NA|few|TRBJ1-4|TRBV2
CASVRQPATNEKLFF
TGTGCCAGCGTAAGACAGCCTGCAACTAATGAAAAACTGTTTTTT
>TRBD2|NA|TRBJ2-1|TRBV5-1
CASSLERGGRNEQFF
TGCGCCAGCAGCTTGGAGCGGGGGGGCCGTAATGAGCAGTTCTTC
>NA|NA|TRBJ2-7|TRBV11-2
CASSPGVPPYEQYF
TGTGCCAGCAGCCCAGGGGTTCCACCGTACGAGCAGTACTTC
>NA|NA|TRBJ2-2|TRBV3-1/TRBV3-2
CASSQRGKGGGELFF
TGTGCCAGCAGCCAAAGAGGGAAAGGGGGAGGGGAGCTGTTTTTT
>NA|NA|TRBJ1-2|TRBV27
CASSPSPGVRYYGYTF
TGTGCCAGCAGCCCCTCCCCAGGGGTGCGTTACTATGGCTACACCTTC
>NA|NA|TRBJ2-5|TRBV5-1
CASRGPTQYF
TGCGCCAGCAGGGGGCCGACCCAGTACTTC
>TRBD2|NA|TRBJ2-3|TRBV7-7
CASSLSSGGTDTQYF
TGTGCCAGCAGCTTATCTAGCGGGGGCACAGATACGCAGTATTTT
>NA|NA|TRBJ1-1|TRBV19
CASSTGTRAMPEAFF
TGTGCCAGTAGTACCGGGACACGGGCGATGCCTGAAGCTTTCTTT
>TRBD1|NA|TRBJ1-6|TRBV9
CASSSRDRVSSPLHF
TGTGCCAGCAGCTCTCGGGACAGGGTGTCTTCACCCCTCCACTTT
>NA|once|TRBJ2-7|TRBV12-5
CASGLATSYEQYF
TGTGCTAGTGGTTTGGCTACCTCCTACGAGCAGTACTTC
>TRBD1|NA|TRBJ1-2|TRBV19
CASRSGTGPYGYTF
TGTGCCAGTAGGTCCGGGACAGGGCCCTATGGCTACACCTTC
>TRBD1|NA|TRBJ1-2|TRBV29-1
CSVAWTGRQYGYTF
TGCAGCGTTGCCTGGACAGGGCGCCAGTATGGCTACACCTTC
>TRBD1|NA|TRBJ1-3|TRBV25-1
CASSEFPGGGNTIYF
TGTGCCAGCAGTGAATTCCCAGGGGGTGGAAACACCATATATTTT
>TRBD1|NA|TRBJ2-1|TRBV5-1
CASSPPGQGFEQFF
TGCGCCAGCAGCCCACCGGGACAGGGGTTTGAGCAGTTCTTC
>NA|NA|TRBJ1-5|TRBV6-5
CATSYGGDSNQPQHF
TGTGCCACCTCGTACGGGGGTGACAGCAATCAGCCCCAGCATTTT
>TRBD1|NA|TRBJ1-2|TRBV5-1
CASKLWTGTNYGYTF
TGCGCCAGCAAACTGTGGACAGGGACTAACTATGGCTACACCTTC
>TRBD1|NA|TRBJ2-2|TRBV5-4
CADGDPGTGPGELFF
TGTGCAGATGGGGACCCCGGGACAGGGCCCGGGGAGCTGTTTTTT
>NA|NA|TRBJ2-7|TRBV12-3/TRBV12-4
CASSLVVDGEQYF
TGTGCCAGCAGTTTAGTTGTAGATGGCGAGCAGTACTTC
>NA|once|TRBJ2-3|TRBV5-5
CASSLSSGTDTQYF
TGTGCCAGCAGCTTGTCCAGTGGCACAGATACGCAGTATTTT
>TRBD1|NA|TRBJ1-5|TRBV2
CASSEVAGQGNQPQHF
TGTGCCAGCAGTGAAGTGGCGGGACAGGGCAATCAGCCCCAGCATTTT
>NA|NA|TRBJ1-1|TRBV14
CASSFRQADIAFF
TGTGCCAGCAGCTTTCGACAGGCAGATATAGCTTTCTTT
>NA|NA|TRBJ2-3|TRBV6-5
CASRRGLNTDTQYF
TGTGCCAGCCGGAGGGGGCTCAACACAGATACGCAGTATTTT
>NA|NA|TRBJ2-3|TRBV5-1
CASHSVSGGDTQYF
TGCGCCAGCCACTCAGTTTCCGGGGGAGACACGCAGTATTTT
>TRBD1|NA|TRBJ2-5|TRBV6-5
CASSYSGQGLRETQYF
TGTGCCAGCAGTTACTCGGGACAGGGGTTGCGAGAGACCCAGTACTTC
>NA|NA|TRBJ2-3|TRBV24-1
CATSRHGSTDTQYF
TGTGCCACCTCCCGTCACGGTAGCACAGATACGCAGTATTTT
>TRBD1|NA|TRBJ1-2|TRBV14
CASSQQTGSYGYTF
TGTGCCAGCAGCCAACAGACAGGGAGCTATGGCTACACCTTC
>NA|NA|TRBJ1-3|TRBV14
CASSRQGSGNTIYF
TGTGCCAGCAGCCGCCAGGGATCTGGAAACACCATATATTTT
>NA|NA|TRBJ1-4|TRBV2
CASSEGGQSNEKLFF
TGTGCCAGCAGTGAAGGAGGGCAGTCTAATGAAAAACTGTTTTTT
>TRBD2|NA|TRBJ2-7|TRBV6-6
CASTRGGTSGSYEQYF
TGTGCCAGCACCCGAGGGGGGACTAGCGGATCCTACGAGCAGTACTTC
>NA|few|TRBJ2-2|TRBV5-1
CASRARLGDTGELFF
TGCGCCAGCAGAGCGCGCCTAGGGGACACCGGGGAGCTGTTTTTT
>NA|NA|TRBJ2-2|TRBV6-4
CASRPDEADTGELFF
TGTGCCAGCCGACCTGACGAGGCTGACACCGGGGAGCTGTTTTTT
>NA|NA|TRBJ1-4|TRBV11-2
CASSQRGAGTNEKLFF
TGTGCCAGCAGCCAACGGGGGGCGGGTACTAATGAAAAACTGTTTTTT
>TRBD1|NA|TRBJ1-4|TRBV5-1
CASSFTLTGEDANEKLFF
TGCGCCAGCAGCTTCACCTTGACAGGGGAGGATGCTAATGAAAAACTGTTTTTT
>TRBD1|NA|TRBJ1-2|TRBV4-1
CASSRAGTGPGYTF
TGCGCCAGCAGCCGAGCCGGGACAGGGCCTGGCTACACCTTC
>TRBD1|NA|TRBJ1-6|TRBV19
CASSIQQGLNYSPLHF
TGTGCCAGTAGTATACAACAGGGGTTAAACTATTCACCCCTCCACTTT
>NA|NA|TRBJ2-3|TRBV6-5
CAGRDSYTDTQYF
TGTGCCGGGCGGGACAGTTACACAGATACGCAGTATTTT
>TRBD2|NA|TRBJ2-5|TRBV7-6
CASSILAGDFQETQYF
TGTGCCAGCAGCATCCTAGCGGGGGACTTCCAAGAGACCCAGTACTTC
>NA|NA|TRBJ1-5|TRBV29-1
CSAAHEGGQPQHF
TGCAGCGCCGCCCACGAGGGAGGCCAGCCCCAGCATTTT
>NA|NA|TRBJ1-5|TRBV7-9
CASSLRDSNQPQHF
TGTGCCAGCAGCTTGCGGGACAGCAATCAGCCCCAGCATTTT
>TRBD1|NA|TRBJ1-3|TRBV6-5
CASSYSGQVSGNTIYF
TGTGCCAGCAGTTACTCGGGACAGGTATCTGGAAACACCATATATTTT
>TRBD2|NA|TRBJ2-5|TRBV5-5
CASSWPMASGGVQETQYF
TGTGCCAGCAGCTGGCCGATGGCTAGCGGGGGGGTCCAAGAGACCCAGTACTTC
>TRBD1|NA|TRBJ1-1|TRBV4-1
CASSQDPGQYTEAFF
TGCGCCAGCAGCCAAGATCCGGGACAGTACACTGAAGCTTTCTTT
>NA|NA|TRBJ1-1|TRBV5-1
CASSLAQGGLNTEAFF
TGCGCCAGCAGCTTGGCCCAGGGTGGGCTGAACACTGAAGCTTTCTTT
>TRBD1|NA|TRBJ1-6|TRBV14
CASSPLGTVNSPLHF
TGTGCCAGCAGCCCCCTTGGGACAGTTAATTCACCCCTCCACTTT
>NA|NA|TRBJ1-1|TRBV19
CASSMATVSLF
TGTGCCAGTAGTATGGCAACAGTGTCCCTTTTT
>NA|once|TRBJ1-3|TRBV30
CAWKRYGNTIYF
TGTGCCTGGAAGCGGTACGGAAACACCATATATTTT
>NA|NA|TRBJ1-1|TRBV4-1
CASSQGREGNTEAFF
TGCGCCAGCAGCCAAGGCCGGGAGGGGAACACTGAAGCTTTCTTT
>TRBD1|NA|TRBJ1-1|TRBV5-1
CASSTGQGLEAFF
TGCGCCAGCAGCACAGGACAGGGCCTTGAAGCTTTCTTT
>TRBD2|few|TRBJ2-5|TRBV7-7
CASSFVPGGQETQYF
TGTGCCAGCAGCTTTGTGCCGGGGGGGCAAGAGACCCAGTACTTC
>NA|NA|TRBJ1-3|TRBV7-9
CASSLTAASSGNTIYF
TGTGCCAGCAGCCTTACTGCGGCGAGCTCTGGAAACACCATATATTTT
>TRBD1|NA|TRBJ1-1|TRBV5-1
CASSLRAGQGTEAFF
TGCGCCAGCAGCTTGAGGGCGGGACAGGGGACTGAAGCTTTCTTT
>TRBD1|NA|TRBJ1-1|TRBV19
CASSRDRAENTEAFF
TGTGCCAGTAGTAGGGACAGGGCTGAGAACACTGAAGCTTTCTTT
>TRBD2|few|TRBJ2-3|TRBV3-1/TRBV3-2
CASSRPTSGYTDTQYF
TGTGCCAGCAGCCGGCCTACTAGCGGCTACACAGATACGCAGTATTTT
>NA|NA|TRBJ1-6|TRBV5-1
CASSQRQGGSPLHF
TGCGCCAGCAGCCAACGTCAGGGTGGTTCACCCCTCCACTTT
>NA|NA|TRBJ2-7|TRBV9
CASSVGRGAYEQYF
TGTGCCAGCAGCGTAGGCAGGGGCGCTTACGAGCAGTACTTC
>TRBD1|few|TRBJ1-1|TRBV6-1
CASSERDRARTYPEAFF
TGTGCCAGCAGTGAACGGGACAGGGCACGGACCTACCCTGAAGCTTTCTTT
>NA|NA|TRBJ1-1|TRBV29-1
CSARTGMGTEAFF
TGCAGCGCTCGGACCGGGATGGGCACTGAAGCTTTCTTT
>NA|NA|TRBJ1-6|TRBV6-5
CASSYSVFQGSSPLHF
TGTGCCAGCAGTTACTCGGTCTTTCAGGGGAGTTCACCCCTCCACTTT